Sequencing of this TCR beta chain was carried out in a study of T cell repertoires in cytomegalovirus infection. Study-level points and caveats: Within the response measured ex vivo, HLA-C-restricted CMV-specific TCR beta clonotypes were dominant.

This clonotype was found many times. What it binds is unknown. TCRdb processed the reads anew with MiXCR; each CDR3 protein has one entry. The data hold under 300,000 distinct CDR3 sequences, with 10% to 15% observed a single time. The sequencing input was PBMCs. This receptor was obtained from a human donor in good health (CMV status not recorded). Some clones in this sample may be carry-over from other donors' samples.

The CDR3 region is CASSIEQGIGYNEQFF. The CDR3 nucleotides read TGTGCCAGTAGTATTGAACAGGGGATTGGGTACAATGAGCAGTTCTTC. The rearrangement uses TRBV19 and TRBJ2-1, with 7 bases matching TRBD1. The junction had 9 bases not matched to a gene; V was cut back by 3 bases and J by 4 bases. The CDR3 sequence is 16 residues long. Germline CDR1 LNHDA, CDR2 SQIVND (reference sequence).